One and the same sample provided the 15 T cell receptor beta chains below, sequenced in a study of control samples from healthy donors and cancer patients. Here immunoSEQ multiplex PCR was the method, and the copy in TCRdb shows in-frame clones only, minus some. Altogether about 120,000 clones are present, 87% being singletons, with the ten largest covering about 12%. The sample comprised blood. Every receptor here comes from a man aged 25-45 years in good health.

This clone was seen once. This sequence joins TRBV7-2 and TRBJ2-2; 10 bases map to TRBD1. This CDR3 region has 15 residues. V was clipped by 6 bases and J by 4 bases; unmatched bases: 5. Per the germline V gene, CDR1 is SGHTA and CDR2 is FQGNSA. The CDR3 spells CASRGTGVFTGELFF. The CDR3 bases are TGTGCCAGCAGGGGGACAGGGGTTTTCACCGGGGAGCTGTTTTTT. Looking up the rest from reference TRBV7-2 and TRBJ2-2 gives the full variable domain: GAGVSQSPSNKVTEKGKDVELRCDPISGHTALYWYRQSLGQGLEFLIYFQGNSAPDKSGLPSDRFSAERTGGSVSTLTIQRTQQEDSAVYLCASRGTGVFTGELFFGEGSRLTVL.

Only one count was recorded for this clone. The chain joins TRBV7-3 to TRBJ2-5; D is unresolved. This CDR3 is built from 13 residues. V lost 2 bases, J lost 5 bases, and 9 bases lay in between. Germline CDR1 and CDR2: SGHTA and FQGTGA. CDR3 bases: TGTGCCAGCAGCTTAGGATTCGATGAGACCCAGTACTTC. Amino acids: CASSLGFDETQYF.

The rearrangement links TRBV18 to TRBJ2-5; D is undetermined. V was clipped by 0 bases and J by 3 bases, with 8 bases between them. CDR1 and CDR2 from the germline V gene are KGHSH and LQKENI. This CDR3 has 14 residues. The CDR3 nucleotides read TGTGCCAGCTCACCACCGTCAGTGAAAGAGACCCAGTACTTC. Protein sequence: CASSPPSVKETQYF.

This clone turned up a few times. The chain's CDR3 is CASSEGGGRSYEQYF. The CDR3 DNA follows: TGTGCCAGCAGTGAGGGGGGGGGTAGGTCCTACGAGCAGTACTTC. The rearrangement joins TRBV25-1 to TRBJ2-7; 7 nucleotides agree with TRBD2. This CDR3 has 15 residues. Germline CDR1 MGHDK, CDR2 SYGVNS. With 3 bases clipped from V and 1 base from J, the junction kept 6 bases outside the gene matches.

In this sample, this clone turned up a few times. The chain carries TRBV4-1 and TRBJ1-2; 11 bases agree with TRBD1. The length of the CDR3 is 14 residues. The ends lost 4 bases at V and 4 bases at J; junction bases unmatched: 2. Looked up from germline, CDR1 is MGHRA and CDR2 is YSYEKL. CDR3 protein: CASSRGQGAYGYTF. For the CDR3, the DNA is TGCGCCAGCAGCCGAGGACAGGGGGCCTATGGCTACACCTTC.

The chain has TRBV11-2 and TRBJ2-7; the D gene is possibly TRBD2 (6 bases). This CDR3 is built from 13 residues. The V end lost 3 bases, the J end lost 2 bases, and 8 bases lay between the germline ends. Germline V gene data show CDR1 as SGHAT and CDR2 as FQNNGV. The CDR3: CASSLGGPYEQYF. For the CDR3, the DNA is TGTGCCAGCAGCTTGGGGGGACCCTACGAGCAGTACTTC.

V and J are TRBV3-1 (or the pseudogene TRBV3-2) and TRBJ1-1; TRBD1 matches at 7 bases. With V trimmed by 1 base and J by 8 bases, 4 bases remained unmatched. Germline-derived CDR1 and CDR2 are LGHDT and YNNKEL (reference sequence). This CDR3 has 13 residues. In DNA form, the CDR3 reads TGTGCCAGCAGCCAAGCCGGGACAGCAGAAGCTTTCTTT. This sequence encodes CASSQAGTAEAFF.

This sequence joins TRBV6-6 and TRBJ1-3; the D gene is possibly TRBD1 (5 bases). Trimming stripped 6 bases from V and 4 bases from J, with 19 bases between. The CDR3 sequence is 16 residues long. The germline V gene encodes CDR1 MNHNY and CDR2 SVGAGI (reference sequence). The CDR3 loop reads CASRDWDRDYGNTIYF. In DNA, the CDR3 is TGTGCCAGCAGGGATTGGGATAGGGACTACGGAAACACCATATATTTT.

This chain connects TRBV11-3 to TRBJ1-4, with a weak D call TRBD1 (5 bases). CDR1 and CDR2 from the germline V gene are SGHNT and YENEEA. With 4 bases removed from V and 3 bases from J, the gap between germline ends came to 12 bases. The CDR3 length is 15 residues. The CDR3 protein is CASSSYRNPNEKLFF. The CDR3 nucleotides are TGTGCCAGCAGCTCCTACAGGAATCCTAATGAAAAACTGTTTTTT. The full variable domain, rest sourced from reference TRBV11-3 and TRBJ1-4, is EAGVVQSPRYKIIEKKQPVAFWCNPISGHNTLYWYLQNLGQGPELLIRYENEEAVDDSQLPKDRFSAERLKGVDSTLKIQPAELGDSAVYLCASSSYRNPNEKLFFGSGTQLSVL.

This clone has a handful of counts. The rearrangement joins TRBV4-1 to TRBJ2-7, with 7 bases identical to TRBD2. CDR1 is MGHRA, CDR2 YSYEKL, per germline. The V gene end was trimmed by 3 bases and the J gene end by 3 bases; junction bases not matched to a gene: 11. The CDR3 totals 16 residues. DNA of the CDR3: TGCGCCAGCAGCCAGGGAGGGAGTGTTAAGGGCTACGAGCAGTACTTC. It yields the protein CASSQGGSVKGYEQYF.

The V and J genes are TRBV5-6 and TRBJ1-4; D unclear. V lost 1 base and J 1 base, leaving 5 bases between the germline ends. The CDR3 length is 14 residues. The germline gives CDR1 SGHDT, CDR2 YYEEEE. The CDR3 loop reads CASSLKKTNEKLFF. The CDR3 DNA reads as TGTGCCAGCAGCTTGAAAAAAACTAATGAAAAACTGTTTTTT. Together with reference TRBV5-6 and TRBJ1-4, the CDR3 gives the full variable domain: DAGVTQSPTHLIKTRGQQVTLRCSPKSGHDTVSWYQQALGQGPQFIFQYYEEEERQRGNFPDRFSGHQFPNYSSELNVNALLLGDSALYLCASSLKKTNEKLFFGSGTQLSVL.

The CDR3, as DNA: TGTGCCAGCAGCCGACAGTTTGGTCACAATGAGCAGTTCTTC. This encodes CASSRQFGHNEQFF. This chain links TRBV5-4 with TRBJ2-1; D may be TRBD1 (5 bases). Trimming shortened V by 4 bases and J by 5 bases, and 13 bases separated the two germline ends. In germline, CDR1 is SGHNT, CDR2 YYREEE (reference sequence). The CDR3 is made up of 14 amino acids.

Written as DNA, the CDR3 is TGTGCCAGCAGCGTAGAAGGGTCCTCTTTCTATGGCTACACCTTC. It is translated as CASSVEGSSFYGYTF. J is TRBJ1-2 and V is TRBV9; D uncertain. This CDR3 region has 15 residues. Germline V gives CDR1 SGDLS, CDR2 YYNGEE. Trimming stripped 0 bases from V and 4 bases from J, with 13 bases between.

The chain is built from TRBV19 and TRBJ2-7, with a possible D match to TRBD2 (6 bases). Trimming stripped 7 bases from V and 3 bases from J, with 22 bases between. Germline assignment: CDR1 LNHDA and CDR2 SQIVND (reference sequence). CDR3 length: 16 residues. The CDR3 protein is CASTRTPAGGIYEQYF. CDR3 nucleotide sequence: TGTGCCAGTACTCGTACCCCGGCAGGAGGGATCTACGAGCAGTACTTC.

V is TRBV14 and J is TRBJ1-6, with D possibly TRBD1 on 5 matching bases. The CDR3 spans 17 residues. V was shortened by 3 bases and J by 0 bases, with 12 bases between the two germline ends. Per the germline V gene, CDR1 is SGHDN and CDR2 is FVKESK. CDR3 in amino acids: CASSQWTDSSYNSPLHF. The CDR3 nucleotides are TGTGCCAGCAGCCAGTGGACCGACAGCTCCTATAATTCACCCCTCCACTTT.